This T cell receptor (beta chain) was obtained from a study of T-cell reconstitution after alpha-beta-depleted transplantation in children. General study findings and limits: Several hundred rapidly expanded clones from non-depleted graft cells reportedly supplied alpha-beta T cells about two months post-transplant. At one year after transplant, newly produced T cells mostly accounted for T-cell counts and diversity.

As regards this clonotype: The antigen is not known.

Construction of the TCRbeta library involved unique molecular identifiers. TCRdb re-called the PCR reads with MiXCR, one entry per CDR3 protein. This repertoire shows about a million distinct CDR3 sequences, roughly 29% found once; its top ten account for roughly 31%. CDR3 length: 17 residues. V was shortened by 4 bases and J by 2 bases, with 17 bases between the two germline ends. The germline V gene has CDR1 SGHNT and CDR2 YENEEA. Sequencing used PBMCs, mostly from graft donor cells, obtained 360 days after TCRalphabeta/CD19-depleted stem cell transplant. This sequence originates from a boy under three years old who had a stem cell transplant for SCID, so the T cells may come from the graft donor. This chain connects TRBV11-3 to TRBJ2-2; no firm D call. The CDR3 DNA reads TGTGCCAGCAGCTCGACCGACTGGTTGGGAAACACCGGGGAGCTGTTTTTT. Its protein product is CASSSTDWLGNTGELFF.